This T cell receptor (beta chain) came from a study of T cells after yellow fever vaccination (dated 2019 in TCRdb). Describing the broader study: Libraries from fractions with low cell numbers were prepared with the SMART-Seq v4 Ultra Low Input RNA kit. Two healthy male donors, one aged 18 to 30 and one aged 30 to 40 years, made up the cohort. Bulk PBMC replicates and cell subsets were isolated from blood drawn at multiple timepoints before and after both primary and secondary immunization. Bulk TCR alpha and beta repertoires were sequenced longitudinally to track T-cell clones before and after primary and booster YFV17D yellow fever vaccination. What the study reported, not specific to this receptor: The secondary T-cell response was weaker than the primary response but faster, peaking on day 5 instead of day 15. Because only a couple of donors were included in the study, the extent to which the findings can be generalized is limited. A small fraction of clonotypes appeared in both the CD4 and CD8 compartments, likely as a result of convergent recombination. Computational filtering was needed because FACS-sorted repertoires could contain abundant contaminating clonotypes from the bulk population. Most clones expanded after primary vaccination were re-detected after the booster (just under 97% of CD4 and around 88% of CD8), suggesting broad memory maintenance.

The sequencer was an Illumina NovaSeq 6000. TCR cDNA was synthesized by 5'RACE template switching, through which a universal primer site and unique molecular identifiers were introduced. Priming of cDNA synthesis was performed from both the TCR alpha and TCR beta constant segments. Two PCR steps were used to amplify libraries, with sample barcodes and sequencing adapters being added in the second step. Sequencing of libraries was performed on Illumina HiSeq 2500 (2x100 bp) or NovaSeq (2x150 bp). The authors processed their data as follows. MIGEC handled demultiplexing of reads and collapsing into UMI consensus sequences, while MiXCR performed V(D)J alignment. Using edgeR on replicate PBMC samples, clonotypes were called vaccine-responding if FDR was below 0.01 and the log2 fold change was above 5 up to day 15. Each bulk clonotype received a CD4 or CD8 identity based on whether the sequenced CD4 or CD8 repertoire contained that clonotype at higher abundance. TCRdb reanalyzed the raw reads on its own, using fastp at Q25 for trimming and MiXCR for clone calling, and kept in-frame beta chains. Merged by CDR3 protein, the rows form single entries marked with the most common genes and DNA. The V and J calls come from TCRdb's annotation, not from the publication. For this sample the table gives a few hundred thousand distinct CDR3 sequences, of which 2.5% to 3.5% were detected only once. The biggest ten clones account for around 3.2% of the sample.

Taken from the germline V gene, the CDR1 and CDR2 loops are LGHNA and YSLEER. The V end gives up 0 bases and the J end 6 bases, leaving 8 bases in the junction not matched to a gene. The CDR3 spans 16 residues, from the cysteine through the phenylalanine. Only CDR3 DNA is held: 48 bases, read in frame from base 1. Notes on this clonotype: Its antigen is unknown. There are no base qualities to consult, and no much larger clone falls within one base.

The treatment or condition tag for this specimen amounts to: live attenuated yellow fever vaccine strain. PBMCs were isolated from peripheral blood using a standard Ficoll-Paque protocol. Dynabeads CD4 and CD8 positive selection kits were used to isolate the CD4 and CD8 T-cell fractions. TriZol was used to extract RNA from bulk PBMCs, CD4 and CD8 fractions, and dextramer-positive and dextramer-negative fractions. The sample in question was CD4+ T cells sorted from PBMCs, obtained 10 days after the yellow fever booster vaccination. The TCR comes from a man between 18 and 29 years old who received the YFV17D yellow fever vaccine. Here the chain combines TRBV4-3 and TRBJ2-1; TRBD1 aligns with 7 central bases. Here the CDR3 is given as CASSQETGWSVNEQFF. The DNA reads TGCGCCAGCAGCCAAGAGACAGGGTGGTCGGTCAATGAGCAGTTCTTC.